This T cell receptor (beta chain) originates from a study of T cell responses to AZD1222 COVID-19 vaccine. About the study: Pooling was applied to second doses at about 4 or about 12 weeks. General observations from the study: The donor cohort was predominantly white British with a female majority, and clonal diversity may have been underestimated.

Repertoires were generated with immunoSEQ multiplex PCR, while TCRdb's copy carries only in-frame clones and drops some. This sample has 130,000 to 150,000 clones, with approximately 94% found just once. CDR3 length: 15 amino acids. Trimming stripped 3 bases from V and 5 bases from J, with 14 bases between. Germline assignment: CDR1 MNHEY and CDR2 SMNVEV (reference sequence). As regards this clone: The target antigen is unknown.

The sequencing here drew on peripheral blood, taken on day 0 of AZD1222 vaccination. The TCR sequence derives from an adult in good health. The rearrangement joins TRBV27 to TRBJ1-5; the D gene is possibly TRBD1 (5 bases). Here the CDR3 reads CASSLTGRAYQPQHF. The CDR3 region has the DNA TGTGCCAGCAGTTTGACCGGCAGGGCATATCAGCCCCAGCATTTT.